Below, 30 T cell receptor beta chains from the same sample are listed, as sequenced in a study of cytomegalovirus exposure and HLA in healthy donors. This table comes from immunoSEQ multiplex PCR, and its TCRdb copy is limited to in-frame clones, with some not included. The sample yields approximately 240,000 clones, 80% to 95% seen once. The source material was PBMCs. Source of these receptors: a woman aged 18-30 years in good health and CMV-seronegative.

The chain is built from TRBV6-1 and TRBJ1-1; D is unclear. CDR3 length equals 13 residues. Trimming stripped 5 bases from V and 1 base from J, with 8 bases between. The V gene's germline CDR1 is MNHNS and CDR2 SASEGT. Written as DNA, the CDR3 is TGTGCCAGCAGTCGACTTGAGAACACTGAAGCTTTCTTT. It specifies CASSRLENTEAFF.

This chain uses TRBV10-3 with TRBJ1-2, with D unclear. V was shortened by 0 bases and J by 11 bases, with 13 bases between the two germline ends. The V gene's germline CDR1 is ENHRY and CDR2 SYGVKD. The CDR3 has 13 residues. CDR3 residues: CAISESSEGGYTF. CDR3 coding DNA: TGTGCCATCAGTGAGTCGTCGGAGGGTGGATACACCTTC.

The chain has TRBV2 and TRBJ2-1; D unresolved. The CDR3 runs 11 residues. Trimming took off 8 bases at V and 3 bases at J, with 5 bases between the two ends. Looked up from germline, CDR1 is SNHLY and CDR2 is FYNNEI. The CDR3 here is CASRDYNEQFF. CDR3 in DNA: TGTGCCAGCCGAGACTACAATGAGCAGTTCTTC. Variable domain in full (rest from reference TRBV2 and TRBJ2-1): EPEVTQTPSHQVTQMGQEVILRCVPISNHLYFYWYRQILGQKVEFLVSFYNNEISEKSEIFDDQFSVERPDGSNFTLKIRSTKLEDSAMYFCASRDYNEQFFGPGTRLTVL.

The gene calls are TRBV28 and TRBJ2-7; D uncertain. Germline lookup yields CDR1 MDHEN and CDR2 SYDVKM. This CDR3 contains 12 residues. Trimming pared 9 bases from V and 7 bases from J, leaving 16 bases between. CDR3 protein: CASQETMREQYF. Here the CDR3 DNA reads TGTGCCAGTCAAGAAACTATGAGGGAGCAGTACTTC.

The chain links TRBV11-3 to TRBJ1-1; the D is unclear. The V gene's germline CDR1 is SGHNT and CDR2 YENEEA. The CDR3 totals 13 residues. V was cut by 4 bases and J by 3 bases, with 9 bases left in between. CDR3 DNA sequence: TGTGCCAGCAGCTCGGACTCATACACTGAAGCTTTCTTT. Protein: CASSSDSYTEAFF.

The chain carries TRBV19 and TRBJ2-1, with TRBD1 matching 8 bases. V was clipped by 6 bases and J by 6 bases; unmatched bases: 10. CDR1 is LNHDA and CDR2 is SQIVND in the germline V gene (reference sequence). CDR3 length equals 15 residues. The DNA of the CDR3 is TGTGCCAGTAGGGCAGGGGGCACGGGGAGCAATGAGCAGTTCTTC. This encodes CASRAGGTGSNEQFF.

This chain connects TRBV11-3 to TRBJ1-1; D may be TRBD1 (6 bases). CDR1 is SGHNT and CDR2 is YENEEA in the germline V gene. V gave up 1 base and J gave up 3 bases, with 9 bases separating them. The CDR3 contains 14 residues. Here the CDR3 reads CASSLGGGDTEAFF. The CDR3 nucleotides read TGTGCCAGCAGCTTAGGGGGGGGCGACACTGAAGCTTTCTTT.

The chain joins TRBV10-1 to TRBJ2-3, with D perhaps TRBD2 (6 bases). The CDR3 loop spans 14 amino acids. V lost 8 bases to trimming and J lost 3 bases, with 15 bases between them. Per germline, CDR1 WNHNN and CDR2 SYGVQD (reference sequence). The CDR3 nucleotides are TGCGCCAGCGGAGGGGCTAGCGCTACAGATACGCAGTATTTT. Its protein is CASGGASATDTQYF.

This chain uses TRBV7-8 with TRBJ1-2, with 7 bases fitting TRBD1. V dropped 2 bases and J dropped 3; count of bases not matched to a gene: 6. The CDR3 runs 15 residues. The germline V gene encodes CDR1 SGHVS and CDR2 FQNEAQ. The CDR3 region is CASSLRDSPYYGYTF. The DNA of the CDR3 is TGTGCCAGCAGCTTACGGGACAGCCCCTACTATGGCTACACCTTC.

Only one count was recorded for this clone. The chain employs TRBV28 and TRBJ2-7; TRBD1 matches 11 bases. V gave up 11 bases and J gave up 1 base; unmatched junction bases: 10. CDR3 length: 15 residues. The germline V gene encodes CDR1 MDHEN and CDR2 SYDVKM. The chain's CDR3 is CAVLSGQGVSYEQYF. The CDR3 DNA reads TGTGCCGTCTTATCGGGACAGGGGGTGTCCTACGAGCAGTACTTC.

The sample holds one count of this clone. This chain uses TRBV5-4 with TRBJ1-6, with unresolved D. Trimming cost V 4 bases and J 9 bases, with 23 bases left between them. CDR1 is SGHNT and CDR2 is YYREEE in the germline V gene (reference sequence). The CDR3 sequence is 17 residues long. CDR3 residues: CASSPGSKIGETSPLHF. The CDR3 DNA sequence: TGTGCCAGCAGCCCCGGCTCAAAGATCGGGGAAACTTCACCCCTCCACTTT.

This chain joins TRBV28 and TRBJ2-1; 15 nucleotides agree with TRBD2. Germline trimming cut 11 bases from V and 0 bases from J; bases unmatched to any gene: 5. Germline CDR1 reads MDHEN; CDR2 reads SYDVKM. The CDR3 is made up of 16 amino acids. This CDR3 reads CAHRTSGRVSYNEQFF. The CDR3 nucleotides read TGTGCCCACAGGACTAGCGGGAGGGTCTCCTACAATGAGCAGTTCTTC. Full variable domain (outside the CDR3, taken from reference TRBV28 and TRBJ2-1): DVKVTQSSRYLVKRTGEKVFLECVQDMDHENMFWYRQDPGLGLRLIYFSYDVKMKEKGDIPEGYSVSREKKERFSLILESASTNQTSMYLCAHRTSGRVSYNEQFFGPGTRLTVL.

V is TRBV10-2 and J is TRBJ2-2; 7 bases are a match to TRBD2. This CDR3 comprises 14 residues. Looked up from germline, CDR1 is WSHSY and CDR2 is SAAADI. V trimming: 7 bases; J trimming: 3 bases; junction bases outside the gene matches: 5. CDR3 in DNA: TGCGCCAGCACCCCCCGGGGGGACACCGGGGAGCTGTTTTTT. Protein sequence: CASTPRGDTGELFF.

J is TRBJ1-1 and V is TRBV7-9; D not certain. Germline CDR1 is SEHNR and CDR2 is FQNEAQ (reference sequence). This CDR3 has 13 residues. Deletions cut 5 bases from V and 3 bases from J, with 10 bases between. CDR3 amino acids: CASSPRRDTEAFF. The DNA of the CDR3 is TGTGCCAGCAGCCCAAGGAGGGACACTGAAGCTTTCTTT.

This clone was detected once. This chain connects TRBV5-1 to TRBJ1-1; D is undetermined. CDR3 length: 14 residues. Germline assignment: CDR1 SGHRS and CDR2 YFSETQ. V lost 6 bases to trimming and J lost 1 base, with 13 bases between them. CDR3 sequence reads: CASILESGNTEAFF. Written as DNA, the CDR3 is TGCGCCAGCATCCTCGAGAGTGGGAACACTGAAGCTTTCTTT.

Notes on this clone: Different DNA sequences within this sample yield the same CDR3. The rearrangement links TRBV5-1 to TRBJ2-7, with TRBD2 identical over 9 bases. The CDR3 extends over 14 amino acids. Per the germline V gene, CDR1 is SGHRS and CDR2 is YFSETQ. J was trimmed by 0 bases and V by 2 bases; bases with no gene match: 0. Written as DNA, the CDR3 is TGCGCCAGCAGCTTTAGCGGGAGCTCCTACGAGCAGTACTTC. It translates to CASSFSGSSYEQYF.

The CDR3 bases are TGTGCCAGCAGTTTCCTTTCGCAGGGAGGGGTTGAAAAACTGTTTTTT. This codes for CASSFLSQGGVEKLFF. The chain combines TRBV27 with TRBJ1-4; a weak D match, TRBD1 (5 bases). The CDR3 has 16 residues. The V end was cut by 3 bases, the J end by 7 bases, with 18 bases between. Germline assignment: CDR1 MNHEY and CDR2 SMNVEV (reference sequence).

The table lists this clone with a count of one. The chain has TRBV4-1 and TRBJ1-4, with D maybe TRBD1 (5 bases). The CDR3 runs to 15 residues. Trimming shortened V by 4 bases and J by 7 bases, and 16 bases separated the two germline ends. From germline, CDR1 is MGHRA and CDR2 YSYEKL. DNA of the CDR3: TGCGCCAGCAGCCCGACTCTGACAGTCGGTGAAAAACTGTTTTTT. Amino acids: CASSPTLTVGEKLFF.

V is TRBV11-3 and J is TRBJ2-7; 9 nucleotides align to TRBD1. CDR1 SGHNT and CDR2 YENEEA come from the germline V gene. The CDR3 is made up of 16 amino acids. Germline trimming cut 1 base from V and 2 bases from J; bases unmatched to any gene: 6. For the CDR3, the DNA is TGTGCCAGCAGCTTAGGGGACAGGGCATTCACCTACGAGCAGTACTTC. It yields the protein CASSLGDRAFTYEQYF.

The chain uses TRBV5-1 and TRBJ1-2; D not resolved. V gave up 0 bases and J gave up 0 bases, with 9 bases separating them. The CDR3 is 15 residues long. CDR1 is SGHRS and CDR2 is YFSETQ in the germline V gene. CDR3 sequence reads: CASSLALEANYGYTF. The CDR3 DNA follows: TGCGCCAGCAGCTTGGCCTTGGAGGCTAACTATGGCTACACCTTC.

This rearrangement joins TRBV20-1 to TRBJ2-7, with 8 bases fitting TRBD1. Germline-derived CDR1 and CDR2 are DFQATT and SNEGSKA (reference sequence). This CDR3 has 11 residues. J was trimmed by 6 bases and V by 5 bases; bases with no gene match: 3. This chain's CDR3 is CSARTGFEQYF. The CDR3 DNA is TGCAGTGCTCGGACAGGGTTCGAGCAGTACTTC.

The V gene is TRBV5-1, the J gene TRBJ2-7, with D tentatively TRBD2 (6 bases). The CDR3 length is 15 residues. CDR1 and CDR2 from the germline V gene are SGHRS and YFSETQ. Trimming cost V 1 base and J 7 bases, with 18 bases left between them. The CDR3 coding sequence is TGCGCCAGCAGCTTGCTACCGGGAGTGTCGGGGGAGCAGTACTTC. Amino acids: CASSLLPGVSGEQYF.

The V gene is TRBV7-3, the J gene TRBJ1-2; 9 bases fit TRBD1. Germline V lookup: CDR1 SGHTA, CDR2 FQGTGA. The junction had 9 bases not matched to a gene; V was cut back by 4 bases and J by 0 bases. CDR3 length: 17 residues. CDR3 amino acids: CASSSWTGVGANYGYTF. In DNA form, the CDR3 reads TGTGCCAGCAGCTCGTGGACAGGGGTGGGGGCTAACTATGGCTACACCTTC.

This clone was observed a single time. V and J are TRBV10-1 and TRBJ2-7, with D possibly TRBD1 on 5 matching bases. Trimming removed 2 bases from V and 4 bases from J, with 6 bases in between. CDR3 size: 12 residues. CDR1 is WNHNN, CDR2 SYGVQD, per germline (reference sequence). The CDR3 loop reads CASSETGYEQYF. For the CDR3, the DNA is TGCGCCAGCAGTGAGACAGGATACGAGCAGTACTTC.

V gene TRBV28 combines with J gene TRBJ1-1; possible D gene TRBD1, 5 bases. V lost 7 bases and J 0 bases, leaving 12 bases between the germline ends. Germline CDR1 reads MDHEN; CDR2 reads SYDVKM. The CDR3 consists of 14 residues. The DNA for the CDR3 is TGTGCCAGCACCTGGGGGGAGTTGAACACTGAAGCTTTCTTT. Translated: CASTWGELNTEAFF.

This sequence joins TRBV5-1 and TRBJ2-1, with D perhaps matching TRBD1 (6 bases). CDR3 size: 20 residues. V was trimmed by 0 bases and J by 0 bases, leaving 22 bases between them. Germline CDR1 reads SGHRS; CDR2 reads YFSETQ. CDR3 DNA sequence: TGCGCCAGCAGCTTGGTTCGCGGAATGGGGGCCGGTGGCTCCTACAATGAGCAGTTCTTC. Its translation is CASSLVRGMGAGGSYNEQFF. Based on the CDR3 plus reference TRBV5-1 and TRBJ2-1, the full variable domain is KAGVTQTPRYLIKTRGQQVTLSCSPISGHRSVSWYQQTPGQGLQFLFEYFSETQRNKGNFPGRFSGRQFSNSRSEMNVSTLELGDSALYLCASSLVRGMGAGGSYNEQFFGPGTRLTVL.

V usage is TRBV9 and J usage is TRBJ1-6; 8 bases match TRBD1. V lost 4 bases, J lost 7 bases, and 4 bases stayed unmatched. Per germline, CDR1 SGDLS and CDR2 YYNGEE. This CDR3 is built from 14 residues. The CDR3 DNA reads as TGTGCCAGCAGCTCCGGGACAGGAAATTCACCCCTCCACTTT. Its translation: CASSSGTGNSPLHF.

The chain links TRBV7-2 to TRBJ1-2; 12 bases align to TRBD1. Germline loops: CDR1 SGHTA, CDR2 FQGNSA. The ends lost 1 base at V and 6 bases at J; junction bases unmatched: 3. This CDR3 comprises 15 residues. The CDR3, as DNA: TGTGCCAGCAGCTTAGTCGGGACAGGGGGCCATGGCTACACCTTC. Encoded protein: CASSLVGTGGHGYTF.

This chain links TRBV27 with TRBJ2-7; 7 bases align to TRBD1. The CDR3 is 16 amino acids. V lost 5 bases, J lost 4 bases, and 14 bases stayed unmatched. CDR1 is MNHEY and CDR2 is SMNVEV in the germline V gene (reference sequence). The CDR3 spells CASSLTGAGFSYEQYF. As DNA, the CDR3 is TGTGCCAGCAGTCTAACAGGGGCAGGCTTCTCATACGAGCAGTACTTC.

The chain links TRBV27 to TRBJ2-3; the match to TRBD2 covers 14 bases. V lost 4 bases and J lost 6; bases outside the gene matches: 9. Germline CDR1 MNHEY, CDR2 SMNVEV (reference sequence). The CDR3 sequence is 17 residues long. The CDR3 spells CASSYPGTSGRSDTQYF. The CDR3, as DNA: TGTGCCAGCAGTTATCCCGGGACTAGCGGGAGATCGGATACGCAGTATTTT.